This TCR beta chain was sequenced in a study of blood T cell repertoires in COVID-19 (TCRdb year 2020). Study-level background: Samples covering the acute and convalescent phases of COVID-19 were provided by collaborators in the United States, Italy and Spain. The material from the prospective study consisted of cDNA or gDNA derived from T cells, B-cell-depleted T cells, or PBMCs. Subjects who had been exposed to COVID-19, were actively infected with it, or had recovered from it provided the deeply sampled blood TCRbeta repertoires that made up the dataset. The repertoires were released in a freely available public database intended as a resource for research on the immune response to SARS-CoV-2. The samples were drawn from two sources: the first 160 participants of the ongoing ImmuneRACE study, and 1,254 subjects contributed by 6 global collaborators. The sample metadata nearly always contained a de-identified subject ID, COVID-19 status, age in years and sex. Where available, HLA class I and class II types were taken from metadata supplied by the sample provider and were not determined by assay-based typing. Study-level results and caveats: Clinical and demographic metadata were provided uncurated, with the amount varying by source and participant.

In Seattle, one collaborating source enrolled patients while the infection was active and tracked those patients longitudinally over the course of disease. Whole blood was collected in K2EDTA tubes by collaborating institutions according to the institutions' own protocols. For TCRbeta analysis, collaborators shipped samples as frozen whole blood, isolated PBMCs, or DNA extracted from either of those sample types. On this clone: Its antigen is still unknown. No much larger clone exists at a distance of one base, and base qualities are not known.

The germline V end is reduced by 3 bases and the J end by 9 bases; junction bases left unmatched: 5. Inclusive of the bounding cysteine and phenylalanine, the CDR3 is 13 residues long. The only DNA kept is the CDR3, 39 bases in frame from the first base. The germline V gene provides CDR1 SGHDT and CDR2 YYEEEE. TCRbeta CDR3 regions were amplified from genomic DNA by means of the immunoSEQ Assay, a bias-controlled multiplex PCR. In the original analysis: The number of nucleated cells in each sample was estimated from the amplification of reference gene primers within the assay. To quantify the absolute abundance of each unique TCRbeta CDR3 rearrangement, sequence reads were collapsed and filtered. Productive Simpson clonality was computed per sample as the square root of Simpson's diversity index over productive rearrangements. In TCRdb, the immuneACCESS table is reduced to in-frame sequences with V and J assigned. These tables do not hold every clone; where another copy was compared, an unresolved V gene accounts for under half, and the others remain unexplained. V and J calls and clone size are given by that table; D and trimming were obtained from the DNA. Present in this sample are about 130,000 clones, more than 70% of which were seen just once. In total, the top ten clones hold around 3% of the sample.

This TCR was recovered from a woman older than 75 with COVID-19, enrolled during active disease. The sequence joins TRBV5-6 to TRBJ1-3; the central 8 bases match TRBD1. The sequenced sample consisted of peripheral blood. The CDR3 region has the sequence CASSSGTGVTIYF. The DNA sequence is TGTGCCAGCAGCTCCGGGACAGGTGTCACCATATATTTT.